Listed below are T cell receptor beta chains from one sample, sequenced in a study of response to subunit inactivated influenza vaccine. Via MiXCR, TCRdb re-called the RT-PCR reads, giving one row per CDR3 protein. The table records about 620,000 distinct CDR3 sequences, around 11% of them present only once. These same records also appear under a second study, on T cells expressing NK-cell markers.

The sequenced sample was PBMCs from blood, obtained on the day of vaccination. These receptors were taken from a man in his forties or fifties who received an inactivated influenza vaccine. The CDR3 runs from the conserved cysteine through the conserved F or W. The order of the fields is V gene, D gene, clone size, J gene, CDR3 DNA, CDR3 protein. The D gene is left open where the match is weak. Clone sizes are given selectively: once, few, many, or a class where the clone is expanded.

TRBV6-1	TRBD1	.	TRBJ1-2	TGTGCCAGCAGGCCCGGGACAGGGGGTTTTCAGGGCTACACCTTC	CASRPGTGGFQGYTF
TRBV11-1	TRBD1	few	TRBJ2-7	TGTGCCAGCAGCCGGGGGACAGGGGGCCTGAACGAGCAGTACTTC	CASSRGTGGLNEQYF
TRBV4-3	TRBD2	few	TRBJ2-2	TGCGCCAGCAGCCAGTGGGACATTTATCGGGAGGGGGACACCGGGGAGCTGTTTTTT	CASSQWDIYREGDTGELFF
TRBV5-1	.	many	TRBJ2-4	TGCGCCAGCAGCTTGCAGGGTATAAACATTCAGTACTTC	CASSLQGINIQYF
TRBV5-1	.	.	TRBJ1-1	TGCGCCAGCAGGGAGGGGACTGAAGCTTTCTTT	CASREGTEAFF
TRBV10-3	TRBD1	.	TRBJ2-5	TGTGCCATCAGTGGGACCGGGACAGGGGCCCTAAGGGCGGACGGGACCCAGTACTTC	CAISGTGTGALRADGTQYF
TRBV12-3/TRBV12-4	.	few	TRBJ1-1	TGTGCCAGCAGTTTAGCGCCGGGTTCCGCTGAAGCTTTCTTT	CASSLAPGSAEAFF
TRBV15	.	.	TRBJ1-2	TGTGCCACCAGCAAGCAACAGGGACTTGGCTACACCTTC	CATSKQQGLGYTF
TRBV16	.	.	TRBJ2-1	TGTGCCAGCAGCCAATACGGCTTCAGGGGGGATGAGCAGTTCTTC	CASSQYGFRGDEQFF
TRBV5-1	.	few	TRBJ2-2	TGCGCCAGCAGAGAATCCGGGGGAACCGGGGAGCTGTTTTTT	CASRESGGTGELFF
TRBV6-9	TRBD2	few	TRBJ2-1	TGTGCCAGCAGTTATACGAAGAGCGGGGGGGTAGGTTTCTCCTACAATGAGCAGTTCTTC	CASSYTKSGGVGFSYNEQFF
TRBV9	TRBD1	.	TRBJ2-7	TGTGCCAGCAGCGTCACCGGGACAGGGATCCACGAGCAGTACTTC	CASSVTGTGIHEQYF
TRBV30	.	few	TRBJ2-1	TGTGCCTGGAGATTAGGTAATGAGCAGTTCTTC	CAWRLGNEQFF
TRBV7-7	.	.	TRBJ2-1	TGTGCTAGCAGCTTAACGGCTAGCAGGGGGGATGAGCAGTTCTTC	CASSLTASRGDEQFF
TRBV10-3	TRBD2	few	TRBJ2-5	TGTGCCATCAGTGAGGGGCTAGCGGGGGTGGGTCAAGAGACCCAGTACTTC	CAISEGLAGVGQETQYF
TRBV3-1	TRBD2	few	TRBJ2-1	TGTGCCAGCAGCCAAGGGACTAGCGGGGACAATGAGCAGTTCTTC	CASSQGTSGDNEQFF
TRBV5-1	.	.	TRBJ2-1	TGCGCCAGCAGCTTGGGGGGTACCGGGAAGTCCTACAATGAGCAGTTCTTC	CASSLGGTGKSYNEQFF
TRBV6-5	.	.	TRBJ1-6	TGTGCCAGCAGTTACTCGGCAGGGAGGAATTCACCCCTCCACTTT	CASSYSAGRNSPLHF
TRBV3-1	.	many	TRBJ2-5	TGTGCCAGCTCACAGGGACCCCAAGAGACCCAGTACTTC	CASSQGPQETQYF
TRBV29-1	TRBD1	.	TRBJ2-5	TGCAGCGTCGGACAGGGCCCTGCCCCCCAGTACTTC	CSVGQGPAPQYF
TRBV6-1	.	.	TRBJ2-7	TGTGCCAGCAGATCTGGACTGGCCTCCTACGAGCAGTACTTC	CASRSGLASYEQYF
TRBV19	.	.	TRBJ2-6	TGTGCCAGTAGTATACCTAGCAGGTCTGGGGCCAACGTCCTGACTTTC	CASSIPSRSGANVLTF
TRBV2	.	few	TRBJ1-6	TGTGCCAGCAGTGGCAGGGTTAGGGCACCCCTCCACTTT	CASSGRVRAPLHF
TRBV7-6	TRBD1	.	TRBJ2-1	TGTGCCAGCAGCTTAAAAGCCGGGACAGCTAACTACAATGAGCAGTTCTTC	CASSLKAGTANYNEQFF
TRBV15	.	.	TRBJ1-6	TGTGCCACCAGCAGGATTGCAGGGAATTCACCCCTCCACTTT	CATSRIAGNSPLHF
TRBV6-1	.	.	TRBJ2-3	TGTGCCAGCGTCTCGACGGAACGCACAGATACGCAGTATTTT	CASVSTERTDTQYF
TRBV20-1	TRBD1	few	TRBJ2-3	TGCAGTGCTAGAGATGCCCAGGGGGACATAGATACGCAGTATTTT	CSARDAQGDIDTQYF
TRBV7-2	.	.	TRBJ1-4	TGTGCCAGCAGCCCAAAGCGGGTGCCTAATGAAAAACTGTTTTTT	CASSPKRVPNEKLFF
TRBV20-1	.	many	TRBJ2-1	TGCAGTGCTGGCGGGGACAACTCCTACAATGAGCAGTTCTTC	CSAGGDNSYNEQFF
TRBV15	.	.	TRBJ1-1	TGTGCCACCAGCAGAGAGGTTGCCCAATCGTCTGAAGCTTTCTTT	CATSREVAQSSEAFF
TRBV7-9	TRBD2	few	TRBJ2-7	TGTGCCAGCAGCACTGAGCGGGAGAGCTCCTACGAGCAGTACTTC	CASSTERESSYEQYF
TRBV3-1	TRBD2	.	TRBJ2-1	TGTGCCAGCAGCCACTATCTGGGACTAGCGGGAGATCGGCAGTTCTTC	CASSHYLGLAGDRQFF
TRBV6-1	TRBD1	.	TRBJ2-4	TGTGCCAGCAGCCAAGGGGACAGGGGGGGCATTCAGTACTTC	CASSQGDRGGIQYF
TRBV24-1	TRBD1	many	TRBJ2-2	TGTGCCACCAGTGAGACAGACAGGGGTGGCGGGGAGCTGTTTTTT	CATSETDRGGGELFF
TRBV20-1	.	.	TRBJ2-3	TGCAGTGCTGCAGAGGGCGGCAGCACAGATACGCAGTATTTT	CSAAEGGSTDTQYF